The T cell receptor (beta chain) under discussion was sequenced for a study of T cell repertoires in cytomegalovirus infection. The overall study: HLA-B-restricted CMV epitopes that are well studied, plus recently identified HLA-C-restricted ones, were used by the study.

A few counts support this clonotype. Its antigen is currently unknown. Per the germline V gene, CDR1 is LNHDA and CDR2 is SQIVND (reference sequence). The V segment lost 7 bases and the J segment 8 bases; nucleotides outside the gene matches: 6. The CDR3 covers 13 residues. MiXCR, applied by TCRdb to the reads, yields one record per CDR3 protein. The table has approximately 910,000 distinct CDR3 sequences, approximately 31% seen once; the top ten hold 13%. The starting material was cultured CD8+ T cells from PBMCs, obtained from culture after CMV antigen stimulation. The source is a human donor in good health (CMV status not recorded). Some clones in this sample may be carry-over from other donors' samples. The chain employs TRBV19 and TRBJ2-2; TRBD2 matches at 8 bases. The CDR3 coding sequence is TGTGCCAGTACCCCCGGGGGGGATGGGGAGCTGTTTTTT. It codes for CASTPGGDGELFF.